Presented here are 15 T cell receptor beta chains from one specimen sequenced in a study of blood T cells in healthy people across ages. It was with a sample-barcoded 5' primer and a J-beta primer mix that a second PCR of about 6 to 11 cycles was run. TCRdb independently ran MiXCR on the 5' RACE reads; one entry per CDR3 protein. Among approximately 830,000 distinct CDR3 sequences listed, roughly 60% were seen once. The sequenced sample consisted of blood. These receptors originate from a man younger than 40 in good health.

The chain couples TRBV10-3 to TRBJ1-1; 8 bases are shared with TRBD1. V dropped 4 bases and J dropped 8; count of bases not matched to a gene: 6. The CDR3 has 13 residues. Looked up from germline, CDR1 is ENHRY and CDR2 is SYGVKD. The chain's CDR3 is CAISGTGNMEAFF. CDR3 in DNA: TGTGCCATCAGTGGGACAGGGAATATGGAAGCTTTCTTT.

The genes are TRBV25-1 and TRBJ2-1; TRBD1 might be the D (6 bases). The germline V and J ends were trimmed by 4 bases and 6 bases, with 10 bases remaining between them. Germline CDR1 and CDR2: MGHDK and SYGVNS. The CDR3 runs 13 residues. CDR3 sequence: CASSAGQINEQFF. CDR3 sequence (DNA): TGTGCCAGCAGTGCAGGACAGATCAATGAGCAGTTCTTC.

This chain uses TRBV5-1 with TRBJ2-1; 8 positions agree with TRBD2. Germline V gene sequence: CDR1 SGHRS, CDR2 YFSETQ. The CDR3 is made up of 17 amino acids. V gave up 0 bases and J gave up 7 bases; unmatched junction bases: 12. The CDR3 spells CASSLVSGGSFGNEQFF. In nucleotides, the CDR3 is TGCGCCAGCAGCTTGGTAAGCGGGGGCTCCTTTGGAAATGAGCAGTTCTTC. Based on the CDR3 plus reference TRBV5-1 and TRBJ2-1, the full variable domain is KAGVTQTPRYLIKTRGQQVTLSCSPISGHRSVSWYQQTPGQGLQFLFEYFSETQRNKGNFPGRFSGRQFSNSRSEMNVSTLELGDSALYLCASSLVSGGSFGNEQFFGPGTRLTVL.

The chain is built from TRBV5-1 and TRBJ2-7, with D perhaps matching TRBD1 or TRBD2 (5 bases each). The V gene lost 3 bases and the J gene lost 0 bases, with 10 bases spanning the gap. Germline CDR1 reads SGHRS; CDR2 reads YFSETQ. The CDR3 has 14 residues. In DNA form, the CDR3 reads TGCGCCAGCAGCTCGGACACTAGCTCCTACGAGCAGTACTTC. As protein: CASSSDTSSYEQYF.

This chain uses TRBV28 with TRBJ2-5; TRBD2 matches at 7 bases. CDR1 is MDHEN and CDR2 is SYDVKM in the germline V gene. The CDR3 length is 16 residues. The V gene end was trimmed by 5 bases and the J gene end by 3 bases; junction bases not matched to a gene: 12. The CDR3 sequence: CASSRDSGPVKETQYF. Written as DNA, the CDR3 is TGTGCCAGCAGTAGAGATAGCGGGCCTGTGAAAGAGACCCAGTACTTC.

This clonotype has just a few counts. The chain couples TRBV10-3 to TRBJ1-6, with D possibly matching TRBD1 (6 bases). Trimming removed 2 bases from V and 1 base from J, with 15 bases in between. Germline loops: CDR1 ENHRY, CDR2 SYGVKD. The length of the CDR3 is 18 residues. CDR3 sequence (DNA): TGTGCCATCAGTGAGAGGGGACATTCGGGGTCCTATAATTCACCCCTCCACTTT. It codes for CAISERGHSGSYNSPLHF.

V usage is TRBV11-2 and J usage is TRBJ2-5; TRBD1 is a possible D gene (6 bases). V dropped 5 bases and J dropped 2 bases, with 15 bases sitting between them. The CDR3 contains 15 residues. Germline-derived CDR1 and CDR2 are SGHAT and FQNNGV. The DNA of the CDR3 is TGTGCCAGCAGCCCGTCCCCAGGGGTACAAGAGACCCAGTACTTC. As protein: CASSPSPGVQETQYF.

The chain uses TRBV27 and TRBJ2-1; possibly TRBD1 or TRBD2 for D (5 bases each). The V end lost 1 base, the J end lost 4 bases, and 17 bases lay between the germline ends. The CDR3 sequence is 17 residues long. Germline values: CDR1 MNHEY, CDR2 SMNVEV (reference sequence). The CDR3 is CASSLFGTSEQYNEQFF. The CDR3 DNA reads as TGTGCCAGCAGTTTATTCGGGACGAGCGAGCAGTACAATGAGCAGTTCTTC.

The CDR3 here is CASSVGDQETQYF. CDR3 nucleotide sequence: TGTGCCAGCAGCGTAGGGGACCAAGAGACCCAGTACTTC. V usage is TRBV9 and J usage is TRBJ2-5; D is unclear. This CDR3 spans 13 amino acids. V was shortened by 0 bases and J by 0 bases, with 3 bases between the two germline ends. Germline CDR1 SGDLS, CDR2 YYNGEE.

The gene calls are TRBV3-1 and TRBJ2-1, with 7 bases identical to TRBD1. Losses at the gene ends were 2 bases for V and 14 bases for J; bases not matched to a gene: 9. The CDR3 length is 13 residues. Germline V gene lookup returns CDR1 LGHDT and CDR2 YNNKEL (reference sequence). The CDR3 bases are TGTGCCAGCAGCCAAAAGGGGGCAGGACAAGAGTTCTTC. Its translation is CASSQKGAGQEFF.

This chain uses TRBV29-1 with TRBJ1-2, with D perhaps TRBD1 (5 bases). The V and J ends lost 6 bases and 8 bases respectively, with 16 bases between them. The CDR3 has 12 residues. Germline V CDR1 and CDR2: SQVTM, ANQGSEA. The CDR3 spells CSVTGDSYGYTF. The CDR3 coding sequence is TGCAGCGTCACGGGGGACTCTTACGGCTACACCTTC.

This chain uses TRBV28 with TRBJ2-7; the match to TRBD1 covers 7 bases. The CDR3 covers 13 residues. The germline V gene has CDR1 MDHEN and CDR2 SYDVKM. After removal of 7 bases from V and 0 bases from J, the junction contained 3 bases not matched to a gene. CDR3 coding DNA: TGTGCCAGCACGGACAGGAGCTCCTACGAGCAGTACTTC. Amino acids: CASTDRSSYEQYF.

The V call is TRBV7-2, the J call TRBJ2-4, with unresolved D. Gene TRBJ2-7 matches the end of the DNA better, so the J call may be wrong. Germline assignment: CDR1 SGHTA and CDR2 FQGNSA. This CDR3 is 13 amino acids long. The CDR3 DNA follows: TGTGCCAGCAGCCGTCTAGGGTCCTACGAGCAGTACTTC. This codes for CASSRLGSYEQYF.

The V call is TRBV25-1, the J call TRBJ2-4; the D is unclear. The DNA matches TRBJ2-7 better at its end, which makes the J call doubtful. Looked up from germline, CDR1 is MGHDK and CDR2 is SYGVNS. This CDR3 has 15 amino acids. CDR3 sequence: CASSGPRQINYEQYF. The DNA of the CDR3 is TGTGCCAGCAGTGGCCCAAGGCAGATCAACTACGAGCAGTACTTC.

This chain connects TRBV9 to TRBJ2-2; D tentatively fits TRBD1 or TRBD2 (6 bases each). V was pared by 3 bases and J by 0 bases, with 12 bases between. CDR3 length equals 16 residues. CDR1 is SGDLS, CDR2 YYNGEE, per germline. The CDR3 sequence: CASSGGGPPNTGELFF. CDR3 DNA sequence: TGTGCCAGCAGCGGAGGGGGGCCGCCGAACACCGGGGAGCTGTTTTTT.